These 10 T cell receptor beta chains were all obtained from the same sample, sequenced in a study of PD-1 blockade in classical Hodgkin lymphoma (dated by TCRdb to 2020 to 2022). Receptors were amplified or captured by the immunoSEQ multiplex PCR assay. TCRdb provides this immuneACCESS table in a form limited to in-frame rearrangements. Some clones are lacking; in checked studies, under half of them reflect an unresolved V gene, and why the rest are absent is not known. The sample contains roughly 7,400 clones, around four fifths of them found a single time. Together, the top ten hold over 3.5% of the sample. The sample's time point label, in plain terms: cycle 1 day 1 (C1D1), immediately before nivolumab initiation. All trial patients had relapsed after autologous stem cell transplantation, with cohorts A, B and C differing in prior brentuximab vedotin exposure. CD4+ T cells were purified from thawed PBMCs by magnetic negative selection with a Miltenyi CD4+ T cell isolation kit.

The sequencing here drew on CD4+ T cells from blood, taken at baseline. These receptors all stem from a human donor with classical Hodgkin lymphoma.

The chain recombines TRBV5-4 with TRBJ2-3; 9 positions match TRBD2. V lost 3 bases, J lost 6 bases, and 5 bases stayed unmatched. The CDR3 runs 14 residues. The germline V gene has CDR1 SGHNT and CDR2 YYREEE (reference sequence). Written as DNA, the CDR3 is TGTGCCAGCAGCTCCGGACTAGCGCGGGATACGCAGTATTTT. Translation gives CASSSGLARDTQYF.

The chain combines TRBV5-4 with TRBJ2-5; D assignment may be TRBD1 or TRBD2 (6 bases each). Trimming took 0 bases from V and 5 from J, leaving 14 bases between them. Per germline, CDR1 SGHNT and CDR2 YYREEE (reference sequence). The CDR3 loop spans 15 amino acids. CDR3 protein: CASSLAKGGVETQYF. CDR3 nucleotides: TGTGCCAGCAGCTTGGCCAAGGGGGGCGTGGAGACCCAGTACTTC.

The genes are TRBV18 and TRBJ2-5, with D uncertain. Trimming shortened V by 2 bases and J by 3 bases, and 7 bases separated the two germline ends. Per the germline V gene, CDR1 is KGHSH and CDR2 is LQKENI. This CDR3 is built from 13 residues. The DNA for the CDR3 is TGTGCCAGCTCACCAACGCTGAAAGAGACCCAGTACTTC. Translated: CASSPTLKETQYF.

This chain uses TRBV29-1 with TRBJ1-1, with a weak D call TRBD1 (6 bases). This CDR3 is built from 17 residues. Germline V lookup: CDR1 SQVTM, CDR2 ANQGSEA. With 5 bases removed from V and 5 bases from J, the gap between germline ends came to 27 bases. The CDR3 DNA reads as TGCAGCGTTCCGATAGGGGGTGAGAACAGGGTGAGAACTGAAGCTTTCTTT. Translation gives CSVPIGGENRVRTEAFF.

This rearrangement joins TRBV19 to TRBJ1-5; D is possibly TRBD1 (5 bases). Germline loops: CDR1 LNHDA, CDR2 SQIVND (reference sequence). Trimming shortened V by 6 bases and J by 4 bases, and 16 bases separated the two germline ends. This CDR3 spans 15 amino acids. The CDR3 bases are TGTGCCAGTAGCATACTGGCCGGGGGTAATCAGCCCCAGCATTTT. Protein product: CASSILAGGNQPQHF.

The chain couples TRBV6-5 to TRBJ2-3, with unresolved D. There are 12 residues in the CDR3. V was trimmed by 7 bases and J by 5 bases, leaving 10 bases between them. CDR1 is MNHEY and CDR2 is SVGAGI in the germline V gene. CDR3 residues: CASTTFGDTQYF. DNA for the CDR3: TGTGCCAGCACTACCTTTGGAGATACGCAGTATTTT.

The rearrangement links TRBV12-5 to TRBJ1-1; 7 positions match TRBD1. CDR1 is LGHNT, CDR2 FRNRAP, per germline. The CDR3 totals 15 residues. V gave up 1 base and J gave up 4 bases; unmatched junction bases: 6. CDR3 residues: CASGLATGLVTEAFF. CDR3 bases: TGTGCTAGTGGTTTGGCGACAGGGCTGGTCACTGAAGCTTTCTTT.

V and J are TRBV5-1 and TRBJ2-3; TRBD2 aligns across 14 bases. The CDR3 extends over 15 amino acids. Per germline, CDR1 SGHRS and CDR2 YFSETQ. With 3 bases clipped from V and 4 bases from J, the junction kept 1 base outside the gene matches. The CDR3 sequence: CASSSGLAGADTQYF. The CDR3 DNA follows: TGCGCCAGCAGCTCGGGACTAGCGGGGGCAGATACGCAGTATTTT.

The rearrangement links TRBV4-1 to TRBJ2-2; the match to TRBD2 covers 9 bases. From germline, CDR1 is MGHRA and CDR2 YSYEKL. The length of the CDR3 is 18 residues. V shed 2 bases and J 5 bases; nucleotides not matched to a gene: 12. This CDR3 reads CASSQLSSRGGQTGELFF. The CDR3 nucleotides read TGCGCCAGCAGCCAATTGTCGTCGCGGGGGGGACAAACCGGGGAGCTGTTTTTT.

J is TRBJ1-6 and V is TRBV25-1, with a weak D call TRBD1 (5 bases). Germline CDR1 MGHDK, CDR2 SYGVNS. The length of the CDR3 is 17 residues. Trimming removed 1 base at V and 7 bases at J, with 17 bases between. The CDR3 DNA follows: TGTGCCAGCAGTGAATCCCTAAACATCGGGGGGAATTCACCCCTCCACTTT. Translating gives CASSESLNIGGNSPLHF.